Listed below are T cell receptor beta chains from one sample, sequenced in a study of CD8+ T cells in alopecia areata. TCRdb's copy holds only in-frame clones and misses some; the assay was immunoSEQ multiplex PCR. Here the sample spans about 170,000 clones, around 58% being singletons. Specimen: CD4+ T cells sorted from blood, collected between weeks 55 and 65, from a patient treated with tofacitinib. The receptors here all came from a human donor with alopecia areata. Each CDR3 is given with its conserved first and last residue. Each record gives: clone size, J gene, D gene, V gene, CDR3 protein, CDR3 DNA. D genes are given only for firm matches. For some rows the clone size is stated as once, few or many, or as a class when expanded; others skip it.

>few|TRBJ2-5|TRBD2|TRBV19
CASSPSGGRGETQYF
TGTGCCAGTAGTCCTAGCGGGGGCCGTGGGGAGACCCAGTACTTC
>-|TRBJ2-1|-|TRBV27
CASSPRGYNEQFF
TGTGCCAGCAGTCCCAGAGGGTACAATGAGCAGTTCTTC
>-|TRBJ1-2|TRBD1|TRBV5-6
CASSWGTDRVRRYTF
TGTGCCAGCAGCTGGGGAACGGACAGGGTCAGGCGCTACACCTTC
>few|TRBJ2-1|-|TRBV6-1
CASLRAGAYNEQFF
TGTGCCAGCCTCCGGGCGGGGGCATACAATGAGCAGTTCTTC
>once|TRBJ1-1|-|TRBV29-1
CSVDFFTEAFF
TGCAGCGTTGATTTTTTCACTGAAGCTTTCTTT
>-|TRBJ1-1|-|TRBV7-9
CASSLELMNTEAFF
TGTGCCAGCAGCTTAGAGCTAATGAACACTGAAGCTTTCTTT
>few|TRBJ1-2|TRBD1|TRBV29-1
CSVQPPTGGFHGYTF
TGCAGCGTACAACCACCCACAGGGGGGTTTCATGGCTACACCTTC
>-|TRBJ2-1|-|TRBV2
CASRSEQVNNEQFF
TGTGCCAGCAGGAGTGAACAGGTAAACAATGAGCAGTTCTTC
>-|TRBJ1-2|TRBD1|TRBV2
CASGWDSYGYTF
TGTGCCAGCGGATGGGACAGCTATGGCTACACCTTC
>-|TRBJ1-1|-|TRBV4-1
CASRHTGSNTEAFF
TGCGCCAGCAGACATACGGGGTCGAACACTGAAGCTTTCTTT
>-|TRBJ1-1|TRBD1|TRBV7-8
CASSRDRVGAEAFF
TGTGCCAGCAGCAGGGACAGGGTAGGCGCTGAAGCTTTCTTT
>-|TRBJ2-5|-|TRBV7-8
CASSPHGGAIQETQYF
TGTGCCAGCAGCCCCCACGGCGGAGCCATACAAGAGACCCAGTACTTC
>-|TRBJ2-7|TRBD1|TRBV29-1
CSTDRGGTREQYF
TGCAGCACCGACAGGGGTGGGACGCGCGAGCAGTACTTC
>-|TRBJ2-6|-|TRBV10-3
CAITRGGFGANVLTF
TGTGCCATCACCCGGGGCGGTTTCGGGGCCAACGTCCTGACTTTC
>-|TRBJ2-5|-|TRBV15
CATSSPNGETQYF
TGTGCCACCAGCAGCCCCAATGGAGAGACCCAGTACTTC
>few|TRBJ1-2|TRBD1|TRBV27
CASSSGQGMRYTF
TGTGCCAGCAGTTCCGGACAGGGGATGCGCTACACCTTC
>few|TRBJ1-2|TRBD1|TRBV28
CATSGSGGGYGYTF
TGTGCCACCTCCGGGTCAGGGGGTGGCTATGGCTACACCTTC
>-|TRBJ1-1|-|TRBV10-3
CAISESHSEAFF
TGTGCCATCAGTGAGTCGCACTCCGAAGCTTTCTTT
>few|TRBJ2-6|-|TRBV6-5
CASSQGASGANVLTF
TGTGCCAGCTCCCAAGGAGCTTCTGGGGCCAACGTCCTGACTTTC
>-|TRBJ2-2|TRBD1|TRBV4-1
CASSQGTGYTGELFF
TGCGCCAGCAGCCAAGGGACAGGGTACACCGGGGAGCTGTTTTTT
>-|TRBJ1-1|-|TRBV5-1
CASSFGWDTEAFF
TGCGCCAGCAGCTTTGGATGGGACACTGAAGCTTTCTTT